One TCR beta chain is described in this entry. Its antigen remains unidentified. The CDR3 has 13 residues. Unmatched junction bases numbered 1, after V lost 0 bases and J lost 8 bases. The sample belongs to a study of CD4 T cells in relation to SARS-CoV-2 and coronaviruses. In the study overall: PBMCs were cultured with antigen for roughly 9 days before TCR beta sequencing. The HLA restriction of the shared crossreactive spike epitopes was mapped. No peptide or an HIV-1 Nef peptide pool served as negative control.

Data came from immunoSEQ multiplex PCR; TCRdb stores just in-frame clones and leaves some out. The sample consists of 26,000 or so clones, roughly four fifths of them appearing once. CD4+ T cells from unexposed donors were obtained before the COVID-19 pandemic (2011-2018). CD4+ T cells were isolated from the cells after around 10 days of culture. Cells permitting, SARS-CoV-2 S/N and four cold-coronavirus spikes were tested on unexposed-donor CD4+ T cells. The sample consisted of CD4+ T cells from PBMCs, cultured in vitro. The TCR was taken from a human donor in good health. The J gene is TRBJ1-1, the V gene TRBV12-3 or TRBV12-4, with 9 bases matching TRBD1. The CDR3 sequence: CASSLAGQGEAFF. CDR3 DNA: TGTGCCAGCAGTTTAGCGGGACAGGGAGAAGCTTTCTTT.